Below, 24 T cell receptor beta chains from the same sample are listed, as sequenced in a study of monozygotic twins with inflammatory bowel disease (dated by TCRdb to between 2018 and 2021). The library was produced with 5' RACE. Sequencing instrument: Illumina HiSeq 2500. TCRdb reprocessed the sequencing reads and holds a single record per CDR3 protein sequence, with no DNA. The table kept for this sample lists about 440,000 distinct CDR3 sequences. The ten largest account for 2% to 2.5% of the sample. Sequencing used blood. The receptors originated from a human donor with ulcerative colitis or Crohn's disease, or a healthy co-twin of an affected twin (not recorded which).

The genes are TRBV12-3 or TRBV12-4 and TRBJ2-7; TCRdb lists TRBD1, though no DNA is available to test this call. The CDR3 runs 12 residues. This chain's CDR3 is CASSSQGTEQYF.

This chain links TRBV5-1 with TRBJ2-1; TCRdb proposes TRBD1, but this gene call is untestable without DNA. Germline-derived CDR1 and CDR2 are SGHRS and YFSETQ. This CDR3 is 16 amino acids long. The CDR3 region is CASTTLTGFTSNEQFF.

CDR3 protein: CASSPLAGFSTDTQYF. The J gene is TRBJ2-3, the V gene TRBV25-1; TCRdb selects TRBD2, and the lack of DNA leaves this call unchecked. Germline values: CDR1 MGHDK, CDR2 SYGVNS. The CDR3 consists of 16 residues.

The genes are TRBV20-1 and TRBJ2-3; TCRdb's D gene call, TRBD2, goes unchecked for lack of DNA. The CDR3 has 17 residues. Germline V CDR1 and CDR2: DFQATT, SNEGSKA (reference sequence). CDR3: CSARPDPGLGEADTQYF.

J is TRBJ1-4 and V is TRBV12-3 or TRBV12-4; lacking DNA, the TRBD1 call made by TCRdb goes unchecked. The CDR3 is made up of 16 amino acids. CDR3 sequence: CASSLRAGRLDEKLFF.

This chain links TRBV3-1 with TRBJ1-2; the TCRdb call, TRBD1, lacks DNA for checking. CDR3 length equals 13 residues. Germline values: CDR1 LGHDT, CDR2 YNNKEL (reference sequence). The CDR3 protein is CASSGASNYGYTF.

The chain uses TRBV24-1 and TRBJ2-1; the D call of TRBD2 rests on TCRdb alone, since no DNA is present to check it. Germline V gives CDR1 KGHDR, CDR2 SFDVKD. The CDR3 length is 14 residues. The CDR3 protein is CATSDPTGSNEQFF.

The chain recombines TRBV20-1 with TRBJ2-6. The length of the CDR3 is 13 residues. Germline CDR1 DFQATT, CDR2 SNEGSKA (reference sequence). CDR3 sequence: CSAEVPGANVLTF.

The chain carries TRBV12-5 and TRBJ2-3; the D call of TRBD2 rests on TCRdb alone, since no DNA is present to check it. Germline V lookup: CDR1 LGHNT, CDR2 FRNRAP. The CDR3 extends over 16 amino acids. The CDR3 here is CASGLVKGSRTDTQYF.

This chain joins TRBV15 and TRBJ2-1. There are 16 residues in the CDR3. The V gene's germline CDR1 is LNHNV and CDR2 YYDKDF (reference sequence). Here the CDR3 reads CATSRDRRPSYNEQFF.

The genes are TRBV19 and TRBJ1-3; the TCRdb call, TRBD1, lacks DNA for checking. The V gene's germline CDR1 is LNHDA and CDR2 SQIVND (reference sequence). The CDR3 totals 16 residues. CDR3 region: CASRPSGASSGNTIYF.

The V call is TRBV2, the J call TRBJ1-4. Germline V lookup: CDR1 SNHLY, CDR2 FYNNEI. The CDR3 runs 12 residues. CDR3 loop: CASSRTDGKLFF.

The chain combines TRBV27 with TRBJ1-1; TCRdb lists TRBD1, though no DNA is available to test this call. Germline CDR1 MNHEY, CDR2 SMNVEV (reference sequence). The CDR3 sequence is 15 residues long. CDR3 region: CASSIIQGARTEAFF.

The chain is built from TRBV7-2 and TRBJ2-3; TCRdb proposes TRBD2, but this gene call is untestable without DNA. The germline V gene encodes CDR1 SGHTA and CDR2 FQGNSA. CDR3 length equals 16 residues. The CDR3 sequence is CASSLVLAGFTDTQYF. Complete variable domain (other parts from reference TRBV7-2 and TRBJ2-3): GAGVSQSPSNKVTEKGKDVELRCDPISGHTALYWYRQSLGQGLEFLIYFQGNSAPDKSGLPSDRFSAERTGGSVSTLTIQRTQQEDSAVYLCASSLVLAGFTDTQYFGPGTRLTVL.

This rearrangement joins TRBV19 to TRBJ2-1; TCRdb's D call of TRBD1 is untestable without DNA. The CDR3 loop spans 13 amino acids. Germline CDR1 LNHDA, CDR2 SQIVND (reference sequence). CDR3 loop: CASTIRQGTEQFF.

The gene calls are TRBV20-1 and TRBJ2-1; TCRdb returns TRBD2, unconfirmable since there is no DNA. The CDR3 has 16 residues. Per the germline V gene, CDR1 is DFQATT and CDR2 is SNEGSKA (reference sequence). CDR3 in amino acids: CSARDNPRESYNEQFF.

This chain links TRBV7-2 with TRBJ2-7; checking the TCRdb D call of TRBD2 is not possible without DNA. CDR1 is SGHTA and CDR2 is FQGNSA in the germline V gene. The CDR3 runs to 14 residues. CDR3 sequence reads: CASSPGLISYEQYF.

This chain connects TRBV6-4 to TRBJ1-2. The CDR3 has 12 residues. Looked up from germline, CDR1 is MRHNA and CDR2 is SNTAGT. The CDR3: CASSDEQRGYTF.

V is TRBV7-8 and J is TRBJ1-1; TCRdb returns TRBD1, unconfirmable since there is no DNA. The CDR3 runs 13 residues. Germline loops: CDR1 SGHVS, CDR2 FQNEAQ. CDR3 amino acids: CASSASRDTEAFF. Combining the CDR3 with reference TRBV7-8 and TRBJ1-1 gives the whole variable domain GAGVSQSPRYKVAKRGQDVALRCDPISGHVSLFWYQQALGQGPEFLTYFQNEAQLDKSGLPSDRFFAERPEGSVSTLKIQRTQQEDSAVYLCASSASRDTEAFFGQGTRLTVV.

The J gene is TRBJ2-5, the V gene TRBV5-1; the D gene TCRdb calls, TRBD1, cannot be checked with no DNA. Germline loops: CDR1 SGHRS, CDR2 YFSETQ. The CDR3 covers 15 residues. The CDR3 protein is CASSPGTGSGETQYF.

This chain links TRBV5-6 with TRBJ1-2; TCRdb proposes TRBD1, but this gene call is untestable without DNA. Germline CDR1 reads SGHDT; CDR2 reads YYEEEE. The CDR3 totals 14 residues. CDR3 sequence reads: CASSRGTANYGYTF.

This chain joins TRBV7-9 and TRBJ2-5; TCRdb lists TRBD2, though no DNA is available to test this call. Germline V gene data show CDR1 as SEHNR and CDR2 as FQNEAQ (reference sequence). The length of the CDR3 is 13 residues. CDR3 sequence: CASTPPREETQYF.

The V call is TRBV3-1, the J call TRBJ1-5. The CDR3 is 13 amino acids. Germline assignment: CDR1 LGHDT and CDR2 YNNKEL (reference sequence). The CDR3 sequence: CASSQTKNQPQHF.

The chain recombines TRBV9 with TRBJ2-5; TCRdb's assignment of TRBD1 cannot be checked, as there is no DNA. CDR3 length: 13 residues. Germline V lookup: CDR1 SGDLS, CDR2 YYNGEE. The CDR3 sequence is CASSVSPGEAQYF.